The 17 T cell receptor beta chains below were found in one sample sequenced in a study of metastatic and nonmetastatic thyroid tumors. Thyroid surgery was preceded by no treatment in any patient. TCRdb re-clonotyped the PCR reads via MiXCR. The table shows more than 70,000 clones, with about 9.1% occurring only once. The sample was blood. The receptors come from a female donor with papillary thyroid cancer or a benign thyroid nodule (not recorded which). Some clones in this sample may be carry-over from other donors' samples.

This clone was detected many times. The rearrangement joins TRBV9 to TRBJ1-2; D possibly corresponds to TRBD1 (5 bases). Trimming removed 4 bases from V and 3 bases from J, with 13 bases in between. Germline assignment: CDR1 SGDLS and CDR2 YYNGEE. The CDR3 extends over 14 amino acids. The CDR3 loop is CASSPTDSDYGYTF. The CDR3 DNA reads as TGTGCCAGCAGCCCAACTGACAGTGACTATGGCTACACCTTC.

This rearrangement joins TRBV6-2 or TRBV6-3 to TRBJ1-5, with D maybe TRBD1 (6 bases). Germline values: CDR1 MNHEY, CDR2 SVGEGT. This CDR3 has 14 amino acids. The V end was cut by 3 bases, the J end by 7 bases, with 13 bases between. CDR3 in amino acids: CASSYGGPGQPQHF. The CDR3 DNA is TGTGCCAGCAGTTATGGGGGGCCAGGACAGCCCCAGCATTTT.

This clone appeared many times. This chain joins TRBV20-1 and TRBJ1-4, with a possible D match to TRBD1 (5 bases). This CDR3 has 13 amino acids. From germline, CDR1 is DFQATT and CDR2 SNEGSKA (reference sequence). V lost 6 bases and J 5 bases, leaving 13 bases between the germline ends. CDR3 sequence (DNA): TGCAGTGCGCCGGGACTGCTAAATGAAAAACTGTTTTTT. The encoded protein is CSAPGLLNEKLFF.

This clone has ten or more counts. J is TRBJ1-4 and V is TRBV27; D is possibly TRBD1 (5 bases). Per germline, CDR1 MNHEY and CDR2 SMNVEV (reference sequence). Trimming shortened V by 8 bases and J by 4 bases, and 14 bases separated the two germline ends. This CDR3 region has 14 residues. The DNA for the CDR3 is TGTGCCAGCGGTGGGACGGTCGTTAATGAAAAACTGTTTTTT. Its protein product is CASGGTVVNEKLFF. Full variable domain (rest looked up from reference TRBV27 and TRBJ1-4): EAQVTQNPRYLITVTGKKLTVTCSQNMNHEYMSWYRQDPGLGLRQIYYSMNVEVTDKGDVPEGYKVSRKEKRNFPLILESPSPNQTSLYFCASGGTVVNEKLFFGSGTQLSVL.

The gene calls are TRBV20-1 and TRBJ2-7; D call uncertain. Deletions cut 3 bases from V and 4 bases from J, with 13 bases between. CDR1 DFQATT and CDR2 SNEGSKA come from the germline V gene (reference sequence). The CDR3 is 13 amino acids. The CDR3 sequence: CSARPVDGYEQYF. CDR3 nucleotide sequence: TGCAGTGCTAGGCCCGTGGACGGTTACGAGCAGTACTTC.

This clone came up many times. The CDR3 nucleotides are TGTGCCAGCAGTTCAGCGGGACTCTTGAATGAAAAACTGTTTTTT. The encoded protein is CASSSAGLLNEKLFF. The chain is built from TRBV6-2 or TRBV6-3 and TRBJ1-4; possibly TRBD1 for D (5 bases). Germline CDR1 reads MNHEY; CDR2 reads SVGEGT. The CDR3 extends over 15 amino acids. Trimming took off 4 bases at V and 5 bases at J, with 14 bases between the two ends.

Ten or more counts support this clone. Different DNA sequences within this sample yield the same CDR3. This sequence joins TRBV7-9 and TRBJ1-1, with D unclear. CDR3 length: 13 residues. CDR1 and CDR2 from the germline V gene are SEHNR and FQNEAQ (reference sequence). Trimming removed 1 base at V and 0 bases at J, with 3 bases between. The CDR3 reads CASSLDMNTEAFF. The DNA for the CDR3 is TGTGCCAGCAGCTTAGACATGAACACTGAAGCTTTCTTT.

This clone was detected ten times or more. The V and J genes are TRBV7-3 and TRBJ2-1; 9 nucleotides line up with TRBD2. The trim removed 1 base at V and 3 bases at J, leaving 4 bases unmatched. There are 16 residues in the CDR3. Germline V gives CDR1 SGHTA, CDR2 FQGTGA. The CDR3 nucleotides are TGTGCCAGCAGCTTAATGTCTAGCGGGGACTACAATGAGCAGTTCTTC. Its translation: CASSLMSSGDYNEQFF.

Ten or more counts support this clone. The J gene is TRBJ2-5, the V gene TRBV18, with D possibly matching TRBD1 (5 bases). V was pared by 3 bases and J by 1 base, with 12 bases between. The CDR3 covers 15 residues. Germline-derived CDR1 and CDR2 are KGHSH and LQKENI. CDR3 sequence: CASSPPGFAQETQYF. In nucleotides, the CDR3 is TGTGCCAGCTCACCGCCAGGGTTTGCCCAAGAGACCCAGTACTTC.

This clone was counted ten times or more. V gene TRBV18 combines with J gene TRBJ2-6; the match to TRBD1 covers 7 bases. Germline loops: CDR1 KGHSH, CDR2 LQKENI. The CDR3 length is 15 residues. V dropped 3 bases and J dropped 1; count of bases not matched to a gene: 0. The DNA of the CDR3 is TGTGCCAGCTCACCGACAGGGTCTGGGGCCAACGTCCTGACTTTC. This translates into CASSPTGSGANVLTF.

This clone was counted ten times or more. This chain connects TRBV19 to TRBJ2-1; 8 positions match TRBD1. The CDR3 is 16 amino acids. V shed 5 bases, J shed 6 bases, and the junction held 12 bases outside the gene matches. In germline, CDR1 is LNHDA, CDR2 SQIVND (reference sequence). The CDR3 sequence: CASSYGTGTSLNEQFF. The CDR3 bases are TGTGCCAGTAGTTACGGGACAGGTACCTCTCTCAATGAGCAGTTCTTC.

This clone was recorded at least ten times. The DNA of the CDR3 is TGTGCTAGTGGTTTGGGGGACAGGGGTTACGGGGCTTTCTTT. Its protein product is CASGLGDRGYGAFF. This chain joins TRBV12-5 and TRBJ1-1; 10 bases match TRBD1. CDR1 and CDR2 from the germline V gene are LGHNT and FRNRAP. The ends lost 1 base at V and 11 bases at J; junction bases unmatched: 7. The CDR3 has 14 amino acids.

There are many counts of this clone. The chain is built from TRBV6-1 and TRBJ2-1; D is perhaps TRBD2 (6 bases). The CDR3 is made up of 13 amino acids. Germline CDR1 reads MNHNS; CDR2 reads SASEGT. The V end lost 10 bases, the J end lost 3 bases, and 13 bases lay between the germline ends. The CDR3, as DNA: TGTGCCAACCCGACTAGTATCTACAATGAGCAGTTCTTC. Its translation: CANPTSIYNEQFF.

V usage is TRBV28 and J usage is TRBJ1-3; D remains unclear. Germline V CDR1 and CDR2: MDHEN, SYDVKM. The CDR3 spans 15 residues. Deletions cut 2 bases from V and 1 base from J, with 9 bases between. CDR3 region: CASSLPVLSGNTIYF. In DNA form, the CDR3 reads TGTGCCAGCAGTTTACCGGTATTATCTGGAAACACCATATATTTT.

This clone has ten or more counts. This chain connects TRBV6-1 to TRBJ1-5, with D perhaps TRBD1 (5 bases). Between the trimmed V and J ends, which lost 10 bases and 6 bases, there was a span of 16 bases. CDR1 is MNHNS and CDR2 is SASEGT in the germline V gene. The CDR3 is made up of 13 amino acids. The CDR3 sequence is CATQGLPGQPQHF. CDR3 DNA: TGTGCCACCCAGGGTCTTCCTGGTCAGCCCCAGCATTTT.

This clone was seen many times. This chain joins TRBV20-1 and TRBJ2-7; D remains unclear. Deletions cut 0 bases from V and 6 bases from J, with 0 bases between. In germline, CDR1 is DFQATT, CDR2 SNEGSKA (reference sequence). There are 9 residues in the CDR3. In nucleotides, the CDR3 is TGCAGTGCTAGAGACGAGCAGTACTTC. It yields the protein CSARDEQYF.

This clone was picked up many times. This sequence may be a read error, since a much larger clone differs from it by one base. Other DNA sequences in this sample translate to the same CDR3. This chain links TRBV6-1 with TRBJ2-1; the match to TRBD2 covers 7 bases. The CDR3 covers 14 residues. The junction had 12 bases not matched to a gene; V was cut back by 8 bases and J by 8 bases. CDR1 and CDR2 from the germline V gene are MNHNS and SASEGT. CDR3: CASERASGEDEQFF. As DNA, the CDR3 is TGTGCCAGCGAAAGGGCCAGCGGGGAGGATGAGCAGTTCTTC.